This passage covers 26 T cell receptor beta chains from one sample sequenced in a study of blood T cell repertoires in COVID-19. Measured with immunoSEQ multiplex PCR; TCRdb has only the in-frame clones, and not every one. The sample holds 300,000 to 450,000 clones, 70% to 90% seen once. What was sequenced was PBMCs or T cells enriched from blood (not recorded which). The receptors derive from a middle-aged man in a cohort exposed to, infected with or recovered from COVID-19 (not recorded which).

The chain uses TRBV10-2 and TRBJ1-2; the D is unclear. The CDR3 totals 11 residues. Germline V gene lookup returns CDR1 WSHSY and CDR2 SAAADI. V shed 3 bases and J shed 4 bases, with 3 bases lying between them. The CDR3 region is CASSDGYGYTF. In DNA, the CDR3 is TGCGCCAGCAGTGACGGCTATGGCTACACCTTC.

The chain uses TRBV3-1 (or the pseudogene TRBV3-2) and TRBJ1-5; D call uncertain. The germline V and J ends were trimmed by 0 bases and 4 bases, with 10 bases remaining between them. The CDR3 contains 15 residues. The germline CDR1 and CDR2 sequences are LGHDT and YNNKEL (reference sequence). The CDR3 DNA sequence: TGTGCCAGCAGCCAAGATAGAGGGCGAAATCAGCCCCAGCATTTT. Translation: CASSQDRGRNQPQHF.

This chain connects TRBV6-1 to TRBJ2-7; 8 bases line up with TRBD2. Germline CDR1 MNHNS, CDR2 SASEGT. J was trimmed by 5 bases and V by 0 bases; bases with no gene match: 6. This CDR3 spans 15 amino acids. CDR3 sequence reads: CASSEAVSGGNEQYF. Here the CDR3 DNA reads TGTGCCAGCAGTGAAGCGGTGTCGGGAGGGAACGAGCAGTACTTC.

V usage is TRBV5-1 and J usage is TRBJ2-5, with D tentatively TRBD1 (5 bases). Trimming removed 4 bases from V and 0 bases from J, with 10 bases in between. The CDR3 spans 14 residues. Germline CDR1 SGHRS, CDR2 YFSETQ. CDR3 in amino acids: CASSQDTHQETQYF. As DNA, the CDR3 is TGCGCCAGCAGCCAGGACACCCACCAAGAGACCCAGTACTTC.

The gene calls are TRBV27 and TRBJ2-7; tentatively, D is TRBD1 (5 bases). CDR1 and CDR2 from the germline V gene are MNHEY and SMNVEV (reference sequence). CDR3 size: 14 residues. Deletions cut 6 bases from V and 1 base from J, with 13 bases between. CDR3 sequence: CASREPGFSYEQYF. For the CDR3, the DNA is TGTGCCAGCAGGGAACCAGGGTTTTCCTACGAGCAGTACTTC.

This chain links TRBV12-5 with TRBJ1-6; D is perhaps TRBD1 (5 bases). The CDR3 is 14 amino acids. V gave up 5 bases and J gave up 7 bases, with 12 bases separating them. Germline CDR1 and CDR2: LGHNT and FRNRAP. As DNA, the CDR3 is TGTGCTAGTGGTCTCGGGGGGGAAAATTCACCCCTCCACTTT. It encodes CASGLGGENSPLHF.

The rearrangement links TRBV10-1 to TRBJ1-2; the match to TRBD1 covers 7 bases. The V segment lost 6 bases and the J segment 1 base; nucleotides outside the gene matches: 8. The CDR3 contains 15 residues. CDR1 is WNHNN, CDR2 SYGVQD, per germline (reference sequence). The CDR3 here is CASRDGTAHNYGYTF. The CDR3 region has the DNA TGCGCCAGCAGAGACGGGACAGCGCATAACTATGGCTACACCTTC.

The chain couples TRBV10-3 to TRBJ1-1, with TRBD1 matching 7 bases. The length of the CDR3 is 16 residues. The ends lost 5 bases at V and 1 base at J; junction bases unmatched: 10. From germline, CDR1 is ENHRY and CDR2 SYGVKD. Here the CDR3 DNA reads TGTGCCATCAGTTCCGACAGGGCCTATGGGAACACTGAAGCTTTCTTT. Protein: CAISSDRAYGNTEAFF.

As to this clone: Other DNA sequences within the sample encode an identical CDR3. The gene calls are TRBV5-1 and TRBJ1-5; D uncertain. V dropped 0 bases and J dropped 7 bases, with 11 bases sitting between them. The length of the CDR3 is 14 residues. Germline CDR1 reads SGHRS; CDR2 reads YFSETQ. CDR3 sequence: CASSLGGAGQPQHF. In DNA form, the CDR3 reads TGCGCCAGCAGCTTGGGGGGTGCGGGGCAGCCCCAGCATTTT.

The chain has TRBV9 and TRBJ1-1, with 9 positions matching TRBD1. The V segment lost 3 bases and the J segment 1 base; nucleotides outside the gene matches: 10. This CDR3 region has 17 residues. The germline V gene encodes CDR1 SGDLS and CDR2 YYNGEE. The CDR3 DNA reads TGTGCCAGCAGCGCTCGGACAGGGGTCGTGAAGAACACTGAAGCTTTCTTT. Protein: CASSARTGVVKNTEAFF.

The chain uses TRBV10-1 and TRBJ2-7; D may be TRBD2 (5 bases). V was trimmed by 4 bases and J by 3 bases, leaving 10 bases between them. Germline V gene data show CDR1 as WNHNN and CDR2 as SYGVQD (reference sequence). This CDR3 has 13 amino acids. The CDR3 region has the DNA TGCGCCAGCAGTGTAGCCGGGAACTACGAGCAGTACTTC. Translation gives CASSVAGNYEQYF.

As DNA, the CDR3 is TGTGCCAGCAGACCCACAGGGGAACAGCCCCAGCATTTT. This encodes CASRPTGEQPQHF. The gene calls are TRBV28 and TRBJ1-5; the match to TRBD1 covers 7 bases. The V segment lost 6 bases and the J segment 7 bases; nucleotides outside the gene matches: 6. There are 13 residues in the CDR3. CDR1 and CDR2 (germline): MDHEN, SYDVKM. The whole variable domain, filled in from reference TRBV28 and TRBJ1-5, reads DVKVTQSSRYLVKRTGEKVFLECVQDMDHENMFWYRQDPGLGLRLIYFSYDVKMKEKGDIPEGYSVSREKKERFSLILESASTNQTSMYLCASRPTGEQPQHFGDGTRLSIL.

The table lists this clone with a few counts. The CDR3 spells CASSKASGRGYEQYF. The CDR3 nucleotides are TGTGCCAGCAGTAAGGCGAGCGGGAGAGGCTACGAGCAGTACTTC. The chain recombines TRBV6-5 with TRBJ2-7, with TRBD2 matching over 8 bases. Trimming cost V 5 bases and J 3 bases; bases outside gene matches: 9. This CDR3 spans 15 amino acids. CDR1 and CDR2 (germline): MNHEY, SVGAGI.

CDR3 nucleotides: TGTGCCAGCAGCCCGGGGGTGACGGGCAATCAGCCCCAGCATTTT. This encodes CASSPGVTGNQPQHF. V gene TRBV9 combines with J gene TRBJ1-5, with D tentatively TRBD1 (5 bases). Trimming stripped 4 bases from V and 2 bases from J, with 13 bases between. The germline gives CDR1 SGDLS, CDR2 YYNGEE. The CDR3 runs 15 residues.

The chain is built from TRBV7-8 and TRBJ1-5; tentatively, D is TRBD1 (5 bases). From germline, CDR1 is SGHVS and CDR2 FQNEAQ. The CDR3 spans 13 residues. Deletions cut 5 bases from V and 9 bases from J, with 14 bases between. The CDR3 sequence is CASSIGVSRPQHF. The CDR3 DNA reads as TGTGCCAGCAGCATAGGGGTTTCTAGGCCCCAGCATTTT.

Only a few counts were recorded for this clone. This chain joins TRBV2 and TRBJ1-4, with D possibly matching TRBD1 (5 bases). V shed 6 bases and J shed 6 bases, with 11 bases lying between them. This CDR3 has 13 residues. Germline assignment: CDR1 SNHLY and CDR2 FYNNEI. This chain's CDR3 is CASRGTGDEKLFF. CDR3 coding DNA: TGTGCCAGCAGAGGGACGGGGGATGAAAAACTGTTTTTT. The variable domain in full, completed from reference TRBV2 and TRBJ1-4, reads EPEVTQTPSHQVTQMGQEVILRCVPISNHLYFYWYRQILGQKVEFLVSFYNNEISEKSEIFDDQFSVERPDGSNFTLKIRSTKLEDSAMYFCASRGTGDEKLFFGSGTQLSVL.

This clone occurred many times. The V and J genes are TRBV3-1 (or the pseudogene TRBV3-2) and TRBJ1-1; TRBD1 might be the D (5 bases). Trimming took off 1 base at V and 2 bases at J, with 11 bases between the two ends. The CDR3 has 15 amino acids. Germline V lookup: CDR1 LGHDT, CDR2 YNNKEL (reference sequence). The CDR3 here is CASSQGIQVNTEAFF. The CDR3 bases are TGTGCCAGCAGCCAAGGCATACAGGTTAACACTGAAGCTTTCTTT.

This chain connects TRBV30 to TRBJ1-1; D is undetermined. The germline V gene has CDR1 GTSNPN and CDR2 SVGIG (reference sequence). Trimming pared 3 bases from V and 6 bases from J, leaving 8 bases between. The CDR3 is 11 amino acids. CDR3 protein: CAWSPRSEAFF. As DNA, the CDR3 is TGTGCCTGGAGCCCCAGGTCTGAAGCTTTCTTT.

The gene calls are TRBV10-1 and TRBJ2-2; TRBD2 agrees at 8 bases. The CDR3 is made up of 18 amino acids. Trimming cost V 3 bases and J 0 bases; bases outside gene matches: 9. CDR1 WNHNN and CDR2 SYGVQD come from the germline V gene (reference sequence). The CDR3 coding sequence is TGCGCCAGCAGTGACCCGACTAGCGCCACCCCGAACACCGGGGAGCTGTTTTTT. It encodes CASSDPTSATPNTGELFF.

The chain carries TRBV20-1 and TRBJ1-5; D is unclear. This CDR3 is built from 16 residues. Trimming cost V 3 bases and J 4 bases, with 19 bases left between them. Germline V gene data show CDR1 as DFQATT and CDR2 as SNEGSKA (reference sequence). CDR3 DNA: TGCAGTGCTAGTGGTGTAGGTCAAGGCGGGAATCAGCCCCAGCATTTT. Encoded protein: CSASGVGQGGNQPQHF.

The chain uses TRBV7-3 and TRBJ2-1; D is possibly TRBD2 (5 bases). The CDR3 is 13 residues long. V lost 0 bases to trimming and J lost 8 bases, with 8 bases between them. Germline CDR1 SGHTA, CDR2 FQGTGA. The CDR3 coding sequence is TGTGCCAGCAGCTTAACGTGGCGGGATGAGCAGTTCTTC. It is translated as CASSLTWRDEQFF.

This clone was observed a few times. The chain is built from TRBV3-1 (or the pseudogene TRBV3-2) and TRBJ2-2; possible D gene TRBD1, 5 bases. The CDR3 consists of 12 residues. The V end was cut by 8 bases, the J end by 2 bases, with 6 bases between. From germline, CDR1 is LGHDT and CDR2 YNNKEL (reference sequence). CDR3 DNA sequence: TGTGCCAGCGGACAAAACACCGGGGAGCTGTTTTTT. Translating it yields CASGQNTGELFF.

The rearrangement links TRBV5-1 to TRBJ2-2, with a weak D call TRBD1 (5 bases). This CDR3 region has 15 residues. The germline gives CDR1 SGHRS, CDR2 YFSETQ. Trimming took off 5 bases at V and 3 bases at J, with 14 bases between the two ends. Here the CDR3 DNA reads TGCGCCAGCAGTCTGCAGGGAAGGGACACCGGGGAGCTGTTTTTT. Its translation is CASSLQGRDTGELFF.

Points on this clone: Other DNA sequences within the sample encode an identical CDR3. The CDR3 DNA reads as TGTGCCAGCTCACCGGGGACTAGCGGCCGCAATGAGCAGTTCTTC. Its protein is CASSPGTSGRNEQFF. The V gene is TRBV18, the J gene TRBJ2-1; 11 bases map to TRBD2. Trimming cost V 3 bases and J 6 bases; bases outside gene matches: 4. The CDR3 has 15 amino acids. The germline CDR1 and CDR2 sequences are KGHSH and LQKENI.

The gene calls are TRBV5-1 and TRBJ2-1, with D perhaps TRBD2 (6 bases). The CDR3 is 14 amino acids. The ends were cut back, 0 bases at V and 7 bases at J, with 11 bases in the middle. Germline V gene data show CDR1 as SGHRS and CDR2 as YFSETQ. The CDR3 DNA reads TGCGCCAGCAGCTTGGATCGGGAGTTAAATGAGCAGTTCTTC. Translating it yields CASSLDRELNEQFF.

Turning to this clone: A read error may account for a junction end that differs from germline. The J gene is TRBJ2-1, the V gene TRBV7-9; the match to TRBD2 covers 10 bases. CDR1 is SEHNR and CDR2 is FQNEAQ in the germline V gene (reference sequence). The CDR3 contains 15 residues. This CDR3 is CASRLASGGYNEQFF. The DNA for the CDR3 is TGTGCCAGCAGATTAGCTAGCGGGGGCTACAATGAGCAGTTCTTC.